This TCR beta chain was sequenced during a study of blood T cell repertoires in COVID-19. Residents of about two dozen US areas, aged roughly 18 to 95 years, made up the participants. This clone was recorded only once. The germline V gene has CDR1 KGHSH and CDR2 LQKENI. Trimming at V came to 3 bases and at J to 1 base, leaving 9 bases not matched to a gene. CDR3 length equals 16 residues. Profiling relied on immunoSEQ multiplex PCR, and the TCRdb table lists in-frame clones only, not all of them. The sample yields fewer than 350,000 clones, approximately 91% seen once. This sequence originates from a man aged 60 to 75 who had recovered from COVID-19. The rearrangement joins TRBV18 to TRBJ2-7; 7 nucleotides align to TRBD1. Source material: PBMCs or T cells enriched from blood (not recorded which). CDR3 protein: CASSPRQGQVSYEQYF. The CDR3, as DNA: TGTGCCAGCTCACCCCGACAGGGCCAAGTGTCCTACGAGCAGTACTTC.